The sequence of this T cell receptor (beta chain) was determined in a study of chemoradiotherapy in HPV16-positive cancers. Concerning this clone itself: What it binds is not known.

Germline V gives CDR1 MNHNS, CDR2 SASEGT. Germline trimming cut 8 bases from V and 3 bases from J; bases unmatched to any gene: 0. The CDR3 covers 11 residues. Findings and caveats of the study: Candidate HPV-specific clones and E7-related TCR motifs grew in tumor during treatment.

Method: immunoSEQ multiplex PCR; TCRdb's copy keeps in-frame clones and lacks some. This sample yields 4,200 or so clones, of which roughly 84% are seen a single time; 15% to 20% belongs to the top ten. The chain couples TRBV6-1 to TRBJ2-7; 8 bases agree with TRBD1. The receptor was isolated from a human donor with HPV-associated anogenital cancer. The material sequenced was tumor tissue, taken from a patient who underwent chemoradiotherapy. The CDR3 here is CASGQGYEQYF. For the CDR3, the DNA is TGTGCCAGCGGACAGGGCTACGAGCAGTACTTC.